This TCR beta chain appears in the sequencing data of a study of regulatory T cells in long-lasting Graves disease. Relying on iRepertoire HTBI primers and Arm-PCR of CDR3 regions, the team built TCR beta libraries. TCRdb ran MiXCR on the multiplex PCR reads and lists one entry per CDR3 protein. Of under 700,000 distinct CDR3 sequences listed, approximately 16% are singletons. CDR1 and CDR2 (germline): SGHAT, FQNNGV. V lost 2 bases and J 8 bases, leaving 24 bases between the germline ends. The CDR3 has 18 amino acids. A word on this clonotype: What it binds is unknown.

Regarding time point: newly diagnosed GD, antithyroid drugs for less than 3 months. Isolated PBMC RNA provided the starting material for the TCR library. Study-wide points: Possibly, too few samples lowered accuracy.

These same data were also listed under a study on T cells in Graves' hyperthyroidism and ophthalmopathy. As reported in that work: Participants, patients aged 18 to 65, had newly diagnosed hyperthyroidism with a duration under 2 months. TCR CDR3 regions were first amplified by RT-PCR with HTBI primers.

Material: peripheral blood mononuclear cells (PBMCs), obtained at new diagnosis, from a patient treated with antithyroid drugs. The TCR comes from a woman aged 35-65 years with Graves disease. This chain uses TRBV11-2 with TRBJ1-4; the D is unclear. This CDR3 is CASSLWGGEVELGEKLFF. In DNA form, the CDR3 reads TGTGCCAGCAGCTTATGGGGAGGTGAGGTCGAGTTGGGAGAAAAACTGTTTTTT.